This T cell receptor (beta chain) was sequenced during a study of cytomegalovirus exposure and HLA in healthy donors. The PCR contained 60 Vbeta and 13 Jbeta primers. TCRdb keeps only in-frame clones here, not all; method: immunoSEQ multiplex PCR. The profile shows some 150,000 clones, around 80% of them singletons. CDR1 LNHDA and CDR2 SQIVND come from the germline V gene (reference sequence). The V gene lost 2 bases and the J gene lost 8 bases, with 12 bases spanning the gap. The CDR3 is 14 amino acids. The rearrangement joins TRBV19 to TRBJ1-4; a weak D match, TRBD1 (5 bases). The specimen sequenced was PBMCs. The clonotype was recovered from a woman between 50 and 59 years old in good health and CMV-seropositive. CDR3: CASSIWGEEEKLFF. The CDR3 bases are TGTGCCAGTAGTATATGGGGGGAGGAGGAAAAACTGTTTTTT.